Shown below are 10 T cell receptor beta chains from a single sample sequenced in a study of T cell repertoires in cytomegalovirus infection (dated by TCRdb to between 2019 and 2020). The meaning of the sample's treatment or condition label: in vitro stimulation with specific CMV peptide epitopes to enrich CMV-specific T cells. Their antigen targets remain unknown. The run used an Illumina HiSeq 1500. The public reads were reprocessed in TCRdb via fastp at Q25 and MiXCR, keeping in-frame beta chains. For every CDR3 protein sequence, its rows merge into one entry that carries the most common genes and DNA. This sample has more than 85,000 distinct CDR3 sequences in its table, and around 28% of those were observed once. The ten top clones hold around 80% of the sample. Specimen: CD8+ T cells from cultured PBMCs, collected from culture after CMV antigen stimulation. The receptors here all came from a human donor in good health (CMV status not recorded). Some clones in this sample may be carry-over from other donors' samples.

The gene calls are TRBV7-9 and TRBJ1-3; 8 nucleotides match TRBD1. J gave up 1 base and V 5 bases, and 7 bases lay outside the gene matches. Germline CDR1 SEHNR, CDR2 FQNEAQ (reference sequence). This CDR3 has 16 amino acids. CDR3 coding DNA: TGTGCCAGCAGCGACACCAGGGGGCCGTCTGGAAACACCATATATTTT. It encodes CASSDTRGPSGNTIYF.

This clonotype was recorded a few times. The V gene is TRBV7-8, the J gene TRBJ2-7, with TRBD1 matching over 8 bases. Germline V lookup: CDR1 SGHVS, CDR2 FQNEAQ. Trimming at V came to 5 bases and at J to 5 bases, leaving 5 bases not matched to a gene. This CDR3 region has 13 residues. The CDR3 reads CASSPGTGHEQYF. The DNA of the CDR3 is TGTGCCAGCAGCCCGGGGACAGGCCACGAGCAGTACTTC.

The CDR3 sequence: CSAIPGLAGGYNEQFF. The DNA of the CDR3 is TGCAGTGCGATCCCCGGCCTAGCGGGGGGATACAATGAGCAGTTCTTC. The chain couples TRBV20-1 to TRBJ2-1, with 11 bases that match TRBD2. J gave up 4 bases and V 6 bases, and 11 bases lay outside the gene matches. Germline V lookup: CDR1 DFQATT, CDR2 SNEGSKA (reference sequence). The CDR3 extends over 16 amino acids.

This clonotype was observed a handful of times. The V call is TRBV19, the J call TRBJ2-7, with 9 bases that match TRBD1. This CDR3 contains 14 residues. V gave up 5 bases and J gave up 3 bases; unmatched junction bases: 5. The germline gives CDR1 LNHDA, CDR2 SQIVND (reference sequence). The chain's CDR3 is CASSGLTGGYEQYF. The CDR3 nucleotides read TGTGCCAGTAGTGGGTTGACAGGGGGCTACGAGCAGTACTTC.

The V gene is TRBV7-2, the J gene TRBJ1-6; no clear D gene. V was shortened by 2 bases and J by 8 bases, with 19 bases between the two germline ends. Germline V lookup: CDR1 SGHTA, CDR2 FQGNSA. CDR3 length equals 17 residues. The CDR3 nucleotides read TGTGCCAGCAGCTTATCCCCTTGGGAGGTCAAGGATTCACCCCTCCACTTT. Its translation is CASSLSPWEVKDSPLHF.

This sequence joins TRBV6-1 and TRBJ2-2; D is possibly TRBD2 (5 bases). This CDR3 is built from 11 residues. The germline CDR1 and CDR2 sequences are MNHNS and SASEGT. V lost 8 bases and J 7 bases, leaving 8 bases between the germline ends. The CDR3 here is CASSGDGELFF. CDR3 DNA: TGTGCCAGCTCCGGGGACGGGGAGCTGTTTTTT.

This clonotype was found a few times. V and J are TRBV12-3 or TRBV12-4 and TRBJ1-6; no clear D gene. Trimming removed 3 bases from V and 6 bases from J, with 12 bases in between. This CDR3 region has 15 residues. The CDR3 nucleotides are TGTGCCAGCAGTTTGGATCCAGTCTTTAATTCACCCCTCCACTTT. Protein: CASSLDPVFNSPLHF.

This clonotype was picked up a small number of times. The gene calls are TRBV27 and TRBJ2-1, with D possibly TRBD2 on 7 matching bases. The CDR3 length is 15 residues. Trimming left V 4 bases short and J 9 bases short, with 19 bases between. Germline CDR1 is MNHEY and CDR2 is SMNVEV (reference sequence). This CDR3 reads CASSYPGGGAIEQFF. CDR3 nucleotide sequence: TGTGCCAGCAGTTATCCCGGAGGGGGGGCGATTGAGCAGTTCTTC.

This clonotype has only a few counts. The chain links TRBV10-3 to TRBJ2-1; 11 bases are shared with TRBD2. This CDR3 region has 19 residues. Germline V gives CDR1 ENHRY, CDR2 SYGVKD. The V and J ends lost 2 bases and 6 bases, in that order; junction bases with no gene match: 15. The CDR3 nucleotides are TGTGCCATCAGTGAGCCGACTCATCCGACTAGCGGGGACTTCAATGAGCAGTTCTTC. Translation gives CAISEPTHPTSGDFNEQFF.

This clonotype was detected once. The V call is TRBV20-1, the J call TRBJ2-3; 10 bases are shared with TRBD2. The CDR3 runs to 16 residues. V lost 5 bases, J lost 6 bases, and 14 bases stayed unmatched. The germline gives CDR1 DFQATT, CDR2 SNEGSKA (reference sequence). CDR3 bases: TGCAGTGCTCAAAGTACTCCTAGCGGGGGTGCCGATACGCAGTATTTT. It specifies CSAQSTPSGGADTQYF.